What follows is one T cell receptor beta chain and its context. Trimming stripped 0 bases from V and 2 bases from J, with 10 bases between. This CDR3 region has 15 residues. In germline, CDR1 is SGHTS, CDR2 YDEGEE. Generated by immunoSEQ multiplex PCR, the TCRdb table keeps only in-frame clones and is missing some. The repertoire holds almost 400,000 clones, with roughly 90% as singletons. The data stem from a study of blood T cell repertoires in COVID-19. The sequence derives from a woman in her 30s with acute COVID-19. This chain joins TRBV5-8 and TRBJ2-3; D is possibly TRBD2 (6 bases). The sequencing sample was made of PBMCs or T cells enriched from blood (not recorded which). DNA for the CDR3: TGTGCCAGCAGCTTGGAGGTAGCGGCCACAGATACGCAGTATTTT. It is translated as CASSLEVAATDTQYF.